This passage covers 5 T cell receptor beta chains from one sample sequenced in a study of CD8 T cells in ankylosing spondylitis. General observations from the study: Seemingly characteristic of ankylosing spondylitis blood was a TCR beta motif consisting of fewer than 10 highly homologous variants.

Their target antigens are unknown. TCRdb analysed the 5' RACE reads with MiXCR anew, one entry per CDR3 protein. Of about 200,000 distinct CDR3 sequences in the sample, around 6.6% are singletons; the top ten hold approximately 15%. The specimen sequenced was blood, either unsorted or a sorted T cell fraction (not recorded which). The receptors come from a male donor with ankylosing spondylitis.

This clonotype occurred many times. The chain employs TRBV27 and TRBJ2-5; D perhaps matches TRBD2 (7 bases). CDR3 length: 14 amino acids. Deletions cut 8 bases from V and 4 bases from J, with 17 bases between. Germline-derived CDR1 and CDR2 are MNHEY and SMNVEV (reference sequence). The CDR3 DNA sequence: TGTGCCAGCGGTGGGGGGGGGCGTCGAGAGACCCAGTACTTC. Protein sequence: CASGGGGRRETQYF.

This clonotype was found many times. The rearrangement joins TRBV29-1 to TRBJ2-1; no reliable D call. The ends were cut back, 7 bases at V and 10 bases at J, with 11 bases in the middle. The CDR3 runs to 10 residues. Per the germline V gene, CDR1 is SQVTM and CDR2 is ANQGSEA. CDR3 nucleotides: TGCAGCGCCTTTTGGAGAGAGCAGTTCTTC. Translation: CSAFWREQFF.

This chain joins TRBV10-1 and TRBJ2-5; 8 nucleotides align to TRBD1. The V gene end was trimmed by 5 bases and the J gene end by 4 bases; junction bases not matched to a gene: 9. The CDR3 consists of 15 residues. Germline V lookup: CDR1 WNHNN, CDR2 SYGVQD (reference sequence). The CDR3 bases are TGCGCCAGCAGTCAACAGGGGGAAGCGAGAGAGACCCAGTACTTC. It translates to CASSQQGEARETQYF.

This clonotype came up many times. V usage is TRBV28 and J usage is TRBJ2-7; tentative D call: TRBD1 (5 bases). Germline values: CDR1 MDHEN, CDR2 SYDVKM. This CDR3 contains 15 residues. Between the trimmed V and J ends, which lost 6 bases and 0 bases, there was a span of 15 bases. The CDR3 coding sequence is TGTGCCAGCAGGCAGACAGTGTCGAGCTCCTACGAGCAGTACTTC. The encoded protein is CASRQTVSSSYEQYF.

In this sample, this clonotype turned up a few times. This chain uses TRBV28 with TRBJ1-2; D not certain. This CDR3 spans 14 amino acids. Trimming took off 3 bases at V and 3 bases at J, with 11 bases between the two ends. Germline values: CDR1 MDHEN, CDR2 SYDVKM. CDR3 sequence (DNA): TGTGCCAGCAGTTTTTGGAGGGCCTACTATGGCTACACCTTC. It is translated as CASSFWRAYYGYTF.